This record concerns one T cell receptor beta chain sequence. The antigen is unknown. The CDR3 sequence is 12 residues long. With 2 bases removed from V and 8 bases from J, the gap between germline ends came to 10 bases. CDR1 and CDR2 from the germline V gene are MNHEY and SMNVEV (reference sequence). TCRdb keeps only in-frame clones here, not all; method: immunoSEQ multiplex PCR. Counted here are 150,000 to 200,000 clones, around 86% occurring once; the ten biggest clones make up about 3%. The data are from a study of T cell responses to AZD1222 COVID-19 vaccine. General study results and limits: Donors, mostly white British, included more females; clonal diversity was possibly underestimated. Spike-specific TCR breadth rose after two AZD1222 doses, and depth rose as well.

V is TRBV27 and J is TRBJ2-7; a possible D gene is TRBD1 (6 bases). The sample was peripheral blood, taken on day 0 of MenACWY control vaccination. This clonotype was sampled from an adult in good health. DNA for the CDR3: TGTGCCAGCAGTTTAGTAGGGGGAAAGCAGTACTTC. Protein product: CASSLVGGKQYF.